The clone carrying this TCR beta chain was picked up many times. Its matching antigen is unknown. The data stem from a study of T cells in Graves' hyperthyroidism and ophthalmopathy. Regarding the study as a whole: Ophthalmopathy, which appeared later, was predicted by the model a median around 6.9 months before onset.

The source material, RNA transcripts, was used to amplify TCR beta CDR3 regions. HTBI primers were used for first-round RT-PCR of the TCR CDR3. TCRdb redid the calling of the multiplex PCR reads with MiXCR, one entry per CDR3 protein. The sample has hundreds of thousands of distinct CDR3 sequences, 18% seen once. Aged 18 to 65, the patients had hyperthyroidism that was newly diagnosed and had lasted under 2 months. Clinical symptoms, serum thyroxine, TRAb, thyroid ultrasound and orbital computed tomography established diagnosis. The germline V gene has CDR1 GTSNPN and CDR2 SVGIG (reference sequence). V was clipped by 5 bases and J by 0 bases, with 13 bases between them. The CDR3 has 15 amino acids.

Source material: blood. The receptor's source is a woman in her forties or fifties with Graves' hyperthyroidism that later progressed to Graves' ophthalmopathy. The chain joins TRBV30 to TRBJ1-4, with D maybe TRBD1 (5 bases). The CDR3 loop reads CAWDRGLATNEKLFF. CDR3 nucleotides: TGTGCCTGGGATCGGGGACTTGCAACTAATGAAAAACTGTTTTTT.